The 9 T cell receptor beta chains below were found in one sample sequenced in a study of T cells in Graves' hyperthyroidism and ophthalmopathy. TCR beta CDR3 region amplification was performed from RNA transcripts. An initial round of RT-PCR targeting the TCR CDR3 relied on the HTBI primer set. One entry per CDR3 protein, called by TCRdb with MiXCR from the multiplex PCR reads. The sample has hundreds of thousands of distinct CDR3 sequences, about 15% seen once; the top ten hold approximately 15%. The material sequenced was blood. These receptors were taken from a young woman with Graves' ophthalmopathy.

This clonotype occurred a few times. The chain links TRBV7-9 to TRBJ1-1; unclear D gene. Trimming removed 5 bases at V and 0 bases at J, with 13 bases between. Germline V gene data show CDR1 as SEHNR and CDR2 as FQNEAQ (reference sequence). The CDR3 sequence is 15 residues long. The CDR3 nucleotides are TGTGCCAGCAGCATTAAGGACCCCATGAACACTGAAGCTTTCTTT. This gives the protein CASSIKDPMNTEAFF.

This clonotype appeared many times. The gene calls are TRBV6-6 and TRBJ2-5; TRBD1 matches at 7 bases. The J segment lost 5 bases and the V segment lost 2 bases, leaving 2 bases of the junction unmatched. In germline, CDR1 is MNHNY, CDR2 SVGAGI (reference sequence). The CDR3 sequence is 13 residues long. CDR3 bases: TGTGCCAGCAGTTACACGGACAGGGAGACCCAGTACTTC. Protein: CASSYTDRETQYF.

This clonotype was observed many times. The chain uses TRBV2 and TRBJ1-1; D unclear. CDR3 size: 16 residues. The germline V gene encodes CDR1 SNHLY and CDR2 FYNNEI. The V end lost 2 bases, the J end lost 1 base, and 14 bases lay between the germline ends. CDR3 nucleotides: TGTGCCAGCAGTGAAATCGGGGTGTATGGGAACACTGAAGCTTTCTTT. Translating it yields CASSEIGVYGNTEAFF.

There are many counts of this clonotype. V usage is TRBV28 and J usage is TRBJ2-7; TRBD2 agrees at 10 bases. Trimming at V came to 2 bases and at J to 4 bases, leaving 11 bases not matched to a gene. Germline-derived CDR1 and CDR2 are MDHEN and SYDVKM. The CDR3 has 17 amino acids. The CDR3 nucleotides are TGTGCCAGCAGTTTACTCGGAGCGGGAGGGCCTTTGTACGAGCAGTACTTC. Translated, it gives CASSLLGAGGPLYEQYF.

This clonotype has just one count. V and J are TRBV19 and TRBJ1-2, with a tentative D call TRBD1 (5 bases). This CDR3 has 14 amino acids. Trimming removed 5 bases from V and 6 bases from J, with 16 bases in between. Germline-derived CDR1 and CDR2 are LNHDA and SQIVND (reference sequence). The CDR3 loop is CASSVQDNLDGYTF. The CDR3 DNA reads TGTGCCAGTAGTGTGCAGGACAACCTGGATGGCTACACCTTC.

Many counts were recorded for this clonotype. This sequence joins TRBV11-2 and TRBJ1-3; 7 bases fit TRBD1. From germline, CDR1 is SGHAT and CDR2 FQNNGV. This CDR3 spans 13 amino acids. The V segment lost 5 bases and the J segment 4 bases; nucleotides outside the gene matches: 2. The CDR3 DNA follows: TGTGCCAGCAGCCAGGACAGGGGAAACACCATATATTTT. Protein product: CASSQDRGNTIYF. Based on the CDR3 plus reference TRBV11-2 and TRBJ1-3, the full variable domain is EAGVAQSPRYKIIEKRQSVAFWCNPISGHATLYWYQQILGQGPKLLIQFQNNGVVDDSQLPKDRFSAERLKGVDSTLKIQPAKLEDSAVYLCASSQDRGNTIYFGEGSWLTVV.

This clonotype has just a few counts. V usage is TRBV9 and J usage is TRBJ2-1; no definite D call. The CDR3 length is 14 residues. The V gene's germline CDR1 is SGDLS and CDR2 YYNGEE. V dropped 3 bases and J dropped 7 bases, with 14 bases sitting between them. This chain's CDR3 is CASSGTGRQNEQFF. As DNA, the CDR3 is TGTGCCAGCAGCGGAACGGGCCGCCAGAATGAGCAGTTCTTC.

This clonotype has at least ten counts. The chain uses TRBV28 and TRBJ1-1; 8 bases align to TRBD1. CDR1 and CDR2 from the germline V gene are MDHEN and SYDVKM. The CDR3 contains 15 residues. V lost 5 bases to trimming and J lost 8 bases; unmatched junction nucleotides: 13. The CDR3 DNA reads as TGTGCCAGCAGTCCCCCATTCGGGACAGGAAGAGAAGCTTTCTTT. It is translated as CASSPPFGTGREAFF.

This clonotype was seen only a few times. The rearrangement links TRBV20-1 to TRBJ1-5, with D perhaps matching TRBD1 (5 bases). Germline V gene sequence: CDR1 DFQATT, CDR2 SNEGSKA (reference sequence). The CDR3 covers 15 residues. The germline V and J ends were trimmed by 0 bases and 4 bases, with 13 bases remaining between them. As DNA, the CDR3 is TGCAGTGCTAGAGAGGTAGCAGGGAATAATCAGCCCCAGCATTTT. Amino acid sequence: CSAREVAGNNQPQHF.